A selection of T cell receptor beta chains follows, all from one sample in a study of blood T cell repertoires in COVID-19. Assay: immunoSEQ multiplex PCR; the TCRdb copy retains only in-frame clones and omits some. This table has 300,000 to 400,000 clones, roughly 84% appearing once. Specimen: PBMCs or T cells enriched from blood (not recorded which). These TCRs come from a woman between 25 and 40 years old who had recovered from COVID-19. CDR3s include the opening cysteine and the closing phenylalanine or tryptophan. Fields, in order: V gene, D gene, clone size, J gene, CDR3 protein, CDR3 DNA. The D gene is left open where the match is weak. Rows may omit the clone size; those that give it use once, few, many or a size class.

TRBV2	.	.	TRBJ2-5	CATLTGIGSQETQYF	TGTGCCACCCTTACAGGGATTGGGTCCCAAGAGACCCAGTACTTC
TRBV7-9	TRBD2	once	TRBJ2-7	CASSPGTSGRDEQYF	TGTGCCAGCAGCCCCGGGACTAGCGGTCGAGACGAGCAGTACTTC
TRBV6-6	.	.	TRBJ1-2	CASSYSEGNNGYTF	TGTGCCAGCAGTTACTCGGAGGGTAATAATGGCTACACCTTC
TRBV28	TRBD1	.	TRBJ1-4	CASSPTGGRNEKLFF	TGTGCCAGCAGCCCGACAGGGGGGCGGAATGAAAAACTGTTTTTT
TRBV5-4	TRBD1	few	TRBJ2-5	CASSPLGTGVQETQYF	TGTGCCAGCAGCCCTTTGGGGACAGGGGTCCAAGAGACCCAGTACTTC
TRBV10-1	TRBD2	.	TRBJ2-1	CASSGGGSYNEQFF	TGCGCCAGCAGTGGGGGGGGCTCCTACAATGAGCAGTTCTTC
TRBV18	TRBD1	.	TRBJ1-1	CASSQPQGVGTEAFF	TGTGCCAGCTCCCAACCTCAGGGGGTTGGCACTGAAGCTTTCTTT
TRBV11-2	.	.	TRBJ1-2	CASSPRWEGKGLTF	TGTGCCAGCAGCCCAAGATGGGAGGGGAAGGGCCTCACCTTC
TRBV12-3/TRBV12-4	.	once	TRBJ1-4	CASSRGKRQNSSF	TGTGCCAGCAGTAGGGGCAAAAGACAGAATTCCAGCTTT
TRBV3-1/TRBV3-2	TRBD2	.	TRBJ2-1	CASTSGGAHNEQFF	TGTGCCAGCACTAGCGGGGGGGCCCACAATGAGCAGTTCTTC
TRBV19	TRBD1	.	TRBJ1-2	CASSMAGGARNYGYTF	TGTGCCAGTAGTATGGCAGGGGGCGCTAGAAACTATGGCTACACCTTC
TRBV19	.	once	TRBJ2-6	CASSTDSSSGANVLTF	TGTGCCAGTAGTACGGACAGTAGCTCTGGGGCCAACGTCCTGACTTTC
TRBV5-1	TRBD1	.	TRBJ1-1	CASSPGQAMNTEAFF	TGCGCCAGCAGCCCGGGACAGGCAATGAACACTGAAGCTTTCTTT
TRBV7-9	.	.	TRBJ1-2	CASSSGHQLDGYTF	TGTGCCAGCAGCTCGGGACATCAGCTCGATGGCTACACCTTC
TRBV19	TRBD1	.	TRBJ1-6	CASSMGQGLNSPLHF	TGTGCCAGTAGTATGGGACAGGGGTTGAATTCACCCCTCCACTTT
TRBV5-1	.	few	TRBJ2-7	CASSFNRQAGEQYF	TGCGCCAGCAGCTTTAACCGACAGGCAGGTGAGCAGTACTTC
TRBV7-8	TRBD1	.	TRBJ1-1	CASSLVWGQKSEAFF	TGTGCCAGCAGCTTAGTTTGGGGACAGAAATCTGAAGCTTTCTTT
TRBV28	.	.	TRBJ2-3	CASSRFSSTDTQYF	TGTGCCAGCAGCCGTTTCTCCAGCACAGATACGCAGTATTTT
TRBV29-1	TRBD1	.	TRBJ2-2	CSSTGGGTGELFF	TGCAGCTCCACAGGGGGAGGCACCGGGGAGCTGTTTTTT
TRBV28	.	.	TRBJ2-7	CASRSRDSNMGGQYF	TGTGCCAGCAGGTCCAGGGACTCAAATATGGGGGGGCAGTACTTC
TRBV20-1	.	.	TRBJ2-7	CSASGDIPYEQYF	TGCAGTGCTAGTGGAGACATCCCCTACGAGCAGTACTTC
TRBV10-3	.	.	TRBJ2-1	CAISWAKYNEQFF	TGTGCCATCAGTTGGGCCAAATACAATGAGCAGTTCTTC
TRBV3-1/TRBV3-2	TRBD2	.	TRBJ2-5	CASSQDRRLAGFQETQYF	TGTGCCAGCAGCCAAGATAGGAGGCTAGCGGGTTTCCAAGAGACCCAGTACTTC
TRBV7-2	.	once	TRBJ2-7	CASRRDPQSYEQYF	TGTGCCAGCAGACGCGACCCACAGTCATACGAGCAGTACTTC
TRBV6-4	TRBD1	.	TRBJ2-7	CASIMDRGRLHEQYF	TGTGCCAGCATTATGGACAGGGGGCGTCTCCACGAGCAGTACTTC
TRBV4-3	.	.	TRBJ1-3	CASSQGLTGGNTIYF	TGCGCCAGCAGCCAAGGGTTGACAGGCGGAAACACCATATATTTT
TRBV6-5	TRBD1	.	TRBJ2-5	CASSYSWGQGTETQYF	TGTGCCAGCAGTTACTCGTGGGGACAGGGGACAGAGACCCAGTACTTC